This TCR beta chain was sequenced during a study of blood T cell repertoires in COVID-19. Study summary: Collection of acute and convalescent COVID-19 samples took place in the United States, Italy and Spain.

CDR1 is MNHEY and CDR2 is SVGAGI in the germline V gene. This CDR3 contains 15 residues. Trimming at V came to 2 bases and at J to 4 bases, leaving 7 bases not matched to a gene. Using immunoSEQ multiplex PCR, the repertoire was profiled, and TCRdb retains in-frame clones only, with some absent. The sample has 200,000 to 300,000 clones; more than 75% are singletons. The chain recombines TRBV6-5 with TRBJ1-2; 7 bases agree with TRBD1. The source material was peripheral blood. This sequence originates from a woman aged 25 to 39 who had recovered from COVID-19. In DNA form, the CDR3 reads TGTGCCAGCAGTTACGAGGGGGCCTCTGGCTATGGCTACACCTTC. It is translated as CASSYEGASGYGYTF.